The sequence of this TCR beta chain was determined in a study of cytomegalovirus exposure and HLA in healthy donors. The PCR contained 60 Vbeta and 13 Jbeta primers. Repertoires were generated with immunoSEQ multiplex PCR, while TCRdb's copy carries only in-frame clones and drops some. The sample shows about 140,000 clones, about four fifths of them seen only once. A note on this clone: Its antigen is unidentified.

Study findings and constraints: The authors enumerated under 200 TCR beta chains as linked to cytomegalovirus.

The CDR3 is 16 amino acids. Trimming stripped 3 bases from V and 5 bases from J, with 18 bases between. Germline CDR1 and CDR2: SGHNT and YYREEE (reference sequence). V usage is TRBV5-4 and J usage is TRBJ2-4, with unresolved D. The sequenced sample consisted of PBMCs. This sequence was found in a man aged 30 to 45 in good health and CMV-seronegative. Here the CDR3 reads CASSSGKSKNQNIQYF. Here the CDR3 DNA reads TGTGCCAGCAGCTCAGGAAAGAGTAAGAACCAAAACATTCAGTACTTC.